The following is a TCR beta chain sequence with its context. This record comes from a study of blood T cell repertoires in COVID-19. This CDR3 has 18 residues. Looked up from germline, CDR1 is MNHEY and CDR2 is SMNVEV (reference sequence). Trimming shortened V by 2 bases and J by 10 bases, and 27 bases separated the two germline ends. Repertoires were generated with immunoSEQ multiplex PCR, while TCRdb's copy carries only in-frame clones and drops some. This sample has a few hundred thousand clones; about 91% occur once, and the top ten carry about 1.2%. Sequenced sample: PBMCs or T cells enriched from blood (not recorded which). V usage is TRBV27 and J usage is TRBJ2-1; a possible D gene is TRBD2 (6 bases). The receptor was isolated from a human donor in a cohort exposed to, infected with or recovered from COVID-19 (not recorded which). The donor label of this sample is uncertain. This CDR3 is CASSLKGRRGPWDREQFF. The DNA for the CDR3 is TGTGCCAGCAGTTTAAAAGGGCGGCGGGGTCCTTGGGATCGGGAGCAGTTCTTC.